These 14 T cell receptor beta chains came from one sample sequenced in a study of shared clonotypes between healthy human individuals. Some clones are missing from TCRdb's copy, which holds only in-frame ones; the method was immunoSEQ multiplex PCR. The sample has more than 2 million clones; approximately 96% are singletons. Sequencing was performed on naive CD4+ T cells sorted from blood. Subset in this sample: CD45RA+ positively selected. These receptors originate from a man between 18 and 29 years old in good health.

The CDR3 sequence: CASSLAVKNSPLHF. The CDR3 DNA reads as TGTGCCAGCAGCTTAGCCGTCAAGAATTCACCCCTCCACTTT. The rearrangement links TRBV7-2 to TRBJ1-6; D gene uncertain. Germline CDR1 SGHTA, CDR2 FQGNSA. V lost 0 bases and J lost 7, with 7 bases in between. This CDR3 spans 14 amino acids.

This chain connects TRBV7-9 to TRBJ2-2; a weak D match, TRBD2 (6 bases). The CDR3 is 14 residues long. CDR1 and CDR2 (germline): SEHNR, FQNEAQ (reference sequence). The ends were cut back, 3 bases at V and 6 bases at J, with 11 bases in the middle. The CDR3 DNA follows: TGTGCCAGCAGCTTCGCCGGAGGGCCCGGGGAGCTGTTTTTT. Its protein product is CASSFAGGPGELFF.

This chain connects TRBV7-2 to TRBJ2-2; D is possibly TRBD1 or TRBD2 (5 bases each). Germline-derived CDR1 and CDR2 are SGHTA and FQGNSA. V was pared by 3 bases and J by 4 bases, with 15 bases between. The length of the CDR3 is 16 residues. CDR3 protein: CASSFGPGTGTGELFF. The DNA for the CDR3 is TGTGCCAGCAGCTTTGGGCCCGGGACGGGCACCGGGGAGCTGTTTTTT.

The gene calls are TRBV6-6 and TRBJ2-1, with 8 bases matching TRBD1. J lost 5 bases, V lost 10 bases, and 16 bases had no gene match. The germline V gene encodes CDR1 MNHNY and CDR2 SVGAGI (reference sequence). The CDR3 is made up of 16 amino acids. CDR3: CATTIRAGGYDNEQFF. The CDR3 DNA reads TGTGCCACTACTATTCGGGCAGGGGGCTATGACAATGAGCAGTTCTTC.

Only a few counts were recorded for this clone. The chain has TRBV2 and TRBJ1-5; no firm D call. CDR1 is SNHLY and CDR2 is FYNNEI in the germline V gene. V dropped 9 bases and J dropped 0 bases, with 9 bases sitting between them. CDR3 length: 13 residues. This CDR3 reads CASAADSNQPQHF. The CDR3 DNA sequence: TGTGCCAGTGCGGCAGATAGCAATCAGCCCCAGCATTTT.

The chain's CDR3 is CASSARWTANTGELFF. In nucleotides, the CDR3 is TGTGCCAGCAGCGCCCGGTGGACGGCGAACACCGGGGAGCTGTTTTTT. This chain uses TRBV9 with TRBJ2-2; D gene ambiguous. Trimming pared 3 bases from V and 0 bases from J, leaving 12 bases between. Germline lookup yields CDR1 SGDLS and CDR2 YYNGEE. This CDR3 is built from 16 residues.

The chain employs TRBV29-1 and TRBJ1-4; tentatively, D is TRBD1 (6 bases). V lost 0 bases to trimming and J lost 4 bases, with 9 bases between them. CDR3 length equals 14 residues. The germline V gene encodes CDR1 SQVTM and CDR2 ANQGSEA. The CDR3 sequence: CSVEDTGYNEKLFF. The DNA for the CDR3 is TGCAGCGTTGAAGATACAGGGTATAATGAAAAACTGTTTTTT. The complete variable domain, with remaining parts taken from reference TRBV29-1 and TRBJ1-4, reads SAVISQKPSRDICQRGTSLTIQCQVDSQVTMMFWYRQQPGQSLTLIATANQGSEATYESGFVIDKFPISRPNLTFSTLTVSNMSPEDSSIYLCSVEDTGYNEKLFFGSGTQLSVL.

V and J are TRBV4-1 and TRBJ1-2, with D perhaps TRBD1 (5 bases). The CDR3 spans 14 residues. With 2 bases removed from V and 0 bases from J, the gap between germline ends came to 7 bases. Germline V gives CDR1 MGHRA, CDR2 YSYEKL. Written as DNA, the CDR3 is TGCGCCAGCAGCCAACGGGGGGCTAACTATGGCTACACCTTC. Protein sequence: CASSQRGANYGYTF.

The table lists this clone with a count of one. V usage is TRBV4-1 and J usage is TRBJ1-4; 12 bases fit TRBD1. The CDR3 contains 16 residues. CDR1 is MGHRA, CDR2 YSYEKL, per germline. V trimming: 0 bases; J trimming: 6 bases; junction bases outside the gene matches: 2. The DNA for the CDR3 is TGCGCCAGCAGCCAAGAGGGGACAGGGGGCGATGAAAAACTGTTTTTT. Translation: CASSQEGTGGDEKLFF.

The chain combines TRBV5-4 with TRBJ1-2; D uncertain. Looked up from germline, CDR1 is SGHNT and CDR2 is YYREEE (reference sequence). The CDR3 runs to 14 residues. V shed 0 bases and J shed 4 bases, with 10 bases lying between them. The CDR3 protein is CASSLALAGYGYTF. CDR3 in DNA: TGTGCCAGCAGCTTGGCCCTGGCAGGCTATGGCTACACCTTC.

This clone was seen just once. J is TRBJ2-1 and V is TRBV19, with D unresolved. Germline V CDR1 and CDR2: LNHDA, SQIVND (reference sequence). This CDR3 is built from 14 residues. The V end was cut by 7 bases, the J end by 6 bases, with 16 bases between. The DNA of the CDR3 is TGTGCCAGTACGCATATAAGAAATAGCAATGAGCAGTTCTTC. This gives the protein CASTHIRNSNEQFF. Variable domain in full (rest from reference TRBV19 and TRBJ2-1): DGGITQSPKYLFRKEGQNVTLSCEQNLNHDAMYWYRQDPGQGLRLIYYSQIVNDFQKGDIAEGYSVSREKKESFPLTVTSAQKNPTAFYLCASTHIRNSNEQFFGPGTRLTVL.

The chain links TRBV15 to TRBJ2-1; D not resolved. The length of the CDR3 is 17 residues. Germline V gene sequence: CDR1 LNHNV, CDR2 YYDKDF (reference sequence). V lost 4 bases and J lost 0, with 16 bases in between. The CDR3 sequence is CATSTNLEASSYNEQFF. CDR3 nucleotides: TGTGCCACCAGCACCAACCTTGAGGCAAGCTCCTACAATGAGCAGTTCTTC.

This clone was seen a handful of times. This chain connects TRBV2 to TRBJ1-5; TRBD1 matches 9 bases. The CDR3 sequence is 15 residues long. Germline lookup yields CDR1 SNHLY and CDR2 FYNNEI. J was trimmed by 1 base and V by 5 bases; bases with no gene match: 3. DNA for the CDR3: TGTGCCAGCAGTCCGGGACAGGGAAGCAATCAGCCCCAGCATTTT. It encodes CASSPGQGSNQPQHF.

Comment on this clone: Other DNA variants within this sample encode the same CDR3. The chain carries TRBV30 and TRBJ1-1; D is ambiguous. This CDR3 spans 11 amino acids. Germline V gives CDR1 GTSNPN, CDR2 SVGIG (reference sequence). The V end lost 5 bases, the J end lost 0 bases, and 4 bases lay between the germline ends. CDR3 nucleotide sequence: TGTGCCTGGGGTTTGAACACTGAAGCTTTCTTT. This encodes CAWGLNTEAFF.